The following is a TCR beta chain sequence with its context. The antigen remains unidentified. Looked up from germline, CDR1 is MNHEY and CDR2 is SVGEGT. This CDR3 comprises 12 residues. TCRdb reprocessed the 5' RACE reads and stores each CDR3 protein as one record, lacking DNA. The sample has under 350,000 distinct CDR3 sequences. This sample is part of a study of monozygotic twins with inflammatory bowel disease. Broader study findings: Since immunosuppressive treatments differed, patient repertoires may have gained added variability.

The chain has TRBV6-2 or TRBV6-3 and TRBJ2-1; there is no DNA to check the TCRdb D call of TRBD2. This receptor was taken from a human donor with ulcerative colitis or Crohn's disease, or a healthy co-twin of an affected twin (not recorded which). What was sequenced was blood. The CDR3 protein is CASSPLAGMQFF.